This T cell receptor beta chain was sequenced during a study of blood T cells in healthy people across ages. At the level of the study: Template switching retrieved approximately one barcoded beta molecule for each two T cells.

PCR was performed a second time for about 6 to 11 cycles using a sample-barcoded 5' primer and a J-beta primer mix. TCRdb re-analysed the 5' RACE reads in MiXCR, keeping a single row per CDR3 protein. This table has 650,000 to 1,000,000 distinct CDR3 sequences, 35% to 40% appearing once. The ends lost 0 bases at V and 7 bases at J; junction bases unmatched: 12. The CDR3 is 16 amino acids. Germline loops: CDR1 DFQATT, CDR2 SNEGSKA (reference sequence). The receptor's source is a young man in good health. This chain joins TRBV20-1 and TRBJ2-7, with 10 positions matching TRBD1. The sequenced sample consisted of blood. DNA of the CDR3: TGCAGTGCTAGAGATGAAGGGACAGGGGAATACAATGAGCAGTACTTC. Its protein product is CSARDEGTGEYNEQYF.